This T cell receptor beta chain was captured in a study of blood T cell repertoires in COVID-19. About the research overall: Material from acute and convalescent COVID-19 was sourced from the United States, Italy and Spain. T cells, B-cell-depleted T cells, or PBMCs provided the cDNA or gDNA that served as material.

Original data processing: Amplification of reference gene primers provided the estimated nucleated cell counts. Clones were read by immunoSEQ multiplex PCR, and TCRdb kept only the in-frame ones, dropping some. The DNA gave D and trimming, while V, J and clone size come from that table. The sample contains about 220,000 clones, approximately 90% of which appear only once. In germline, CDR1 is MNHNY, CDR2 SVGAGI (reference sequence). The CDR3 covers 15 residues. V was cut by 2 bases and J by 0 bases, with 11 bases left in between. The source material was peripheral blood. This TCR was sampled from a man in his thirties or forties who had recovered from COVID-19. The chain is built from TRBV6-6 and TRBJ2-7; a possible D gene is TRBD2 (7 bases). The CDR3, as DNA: TGTGCCAGCAGTTACCCCCGGGGGGCCTCCTACGAGCAGTACTTC. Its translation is CASSYPRGASYEQYF.